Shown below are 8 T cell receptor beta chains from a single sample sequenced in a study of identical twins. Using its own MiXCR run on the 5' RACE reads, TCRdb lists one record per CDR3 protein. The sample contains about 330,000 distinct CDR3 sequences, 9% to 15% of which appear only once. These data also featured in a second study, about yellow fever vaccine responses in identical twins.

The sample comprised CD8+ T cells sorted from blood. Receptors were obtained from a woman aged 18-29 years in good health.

The CDR3 spells CASSRSGQLGNEQFF. Written as DNA, the CDR3 is TGTGCCAGCTCGAGAAGTGGGCAATTGGGCAATGAGCAGTTCTTC. The V and J genes are TRBV6-1 and TRBJ2-1; D remains ambiguous. The germline CDR1 and CDR2 sequences are MNHNS and SASEGT. This CDR3 contains 15 residues. Between the trimmed V and J ends, which lost 8 bases and 6 bases, there was a span of 20 bases.

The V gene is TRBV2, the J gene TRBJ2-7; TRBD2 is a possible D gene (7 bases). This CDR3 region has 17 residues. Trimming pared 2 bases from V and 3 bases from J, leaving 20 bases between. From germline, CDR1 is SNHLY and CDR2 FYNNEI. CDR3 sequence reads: CASSEPGIGGPGYEQYF. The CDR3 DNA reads TGTGCCAGCAGTGAACCGGGGATCGGGGGGCCTGGCTACGAGCAGTACTTC.

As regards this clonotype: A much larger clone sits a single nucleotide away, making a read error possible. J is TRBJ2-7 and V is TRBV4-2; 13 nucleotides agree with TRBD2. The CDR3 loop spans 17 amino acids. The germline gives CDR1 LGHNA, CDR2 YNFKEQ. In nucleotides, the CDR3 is TGTCCCAGCAGCCAAGATCTGGGACTAGCGGGGACCTACGAGCAGTACTTC. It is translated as CPSSQDLGLAGTYEQYF.

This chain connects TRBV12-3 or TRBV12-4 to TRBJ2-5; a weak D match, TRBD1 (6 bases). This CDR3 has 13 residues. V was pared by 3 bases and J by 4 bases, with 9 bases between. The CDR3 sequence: CASSFTGLETQYF. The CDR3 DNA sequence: TGTGCCAGCAGTTTCACAGGGCTAGAGACCCAGTACTTC.

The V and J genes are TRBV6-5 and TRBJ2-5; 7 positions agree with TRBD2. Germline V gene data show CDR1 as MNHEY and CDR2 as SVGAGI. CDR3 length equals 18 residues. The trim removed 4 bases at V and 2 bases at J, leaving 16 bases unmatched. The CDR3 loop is CASSWPTTVLADQETQYF. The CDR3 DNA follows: TGTGCCAGCAGTTGGCCTACTACCGTCCTAGCGGATCAAGAGACCCAGTACTTC.

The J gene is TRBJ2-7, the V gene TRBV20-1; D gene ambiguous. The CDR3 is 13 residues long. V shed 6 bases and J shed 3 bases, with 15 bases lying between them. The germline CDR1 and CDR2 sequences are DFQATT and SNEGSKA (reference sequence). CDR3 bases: TGCAGTGCACAAGACCCCAGCGACTACGAGCAGTACTTC. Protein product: CSAQDPSDYEQYF.

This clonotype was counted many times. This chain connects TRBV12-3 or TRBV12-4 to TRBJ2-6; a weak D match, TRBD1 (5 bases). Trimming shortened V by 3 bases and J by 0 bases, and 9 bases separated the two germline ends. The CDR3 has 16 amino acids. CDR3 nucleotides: TGTGCCAGCAGTTTCCCTGACAGCTCTGGGGCCAACGTCCTGACTTTC. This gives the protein CASSFPDSSGANVLTF.

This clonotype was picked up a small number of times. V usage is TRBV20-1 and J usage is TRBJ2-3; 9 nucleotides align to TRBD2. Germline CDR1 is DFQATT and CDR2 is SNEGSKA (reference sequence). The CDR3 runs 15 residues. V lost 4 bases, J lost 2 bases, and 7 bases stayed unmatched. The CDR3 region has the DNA TGCAGTGCTATCGACGAGCGGGGGGTCACAGATACGCAGTATTTT. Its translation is CSAIDERGVTDTQYF.